The clone carrying this TCR beta chain appeared a few times. The data derive from a study of CD8 T cells in Susac syndrome. RNA, at about 0.5 to 1 ug, was reverse transcribed with random hexamers. TCRdb called the immunoSEQ multiplex PCR reads again in MiXCR, with one record for every CDR3 protein. The sample shows around 300,000 distinct CDR3 sequences, roughly 85% of them seen only once. This CDR3 is 16 amino acids long. CDR1 is SGHVS, CDR2 FNYEAQ, per germline. With 3 bases clipped from V and 4 bases from J, the junction kept 5 bases outside the gene matches. The chain joins TRBV7-6 to TRBJ2-3; 12 bases align to TRBD2. The sequenced material came from CD8+ T cells from PBMCs. The clonotype was recovered from a human donor with multiple sclerosis. For the CDR3, the DNA is TGTGCCAGCAGCTTGACTAGCGGGAGAGGCGCAGATACGCAGTATTTT. Amino acids: CASSLTSGRGADTQYF. The full variable domain, its missing parts supplied by reference TRBV7-6 and TRBJ2-3, is GAGVSQSPRYKVTKRGQDVALRCDPISGHVSLYWYRQALGQGPEFLTYFNYEAQQDKSGLPNDRFSAERPEGSISTLTIQRTEQRDSAMYRCASSLTSGRGADTQYFGPGTRLTVL.